One and the same sample provided the 14 T cell receptor beta chains below, sequenced in a study of CXCR3-negative and CXCR3-positive naive CD8 T cells. TRB cDNA was prepared as libraries by UMI-labeled 5' RACE. TCRdb re-analyzed the 5' RACE reads; it lists each CDR3 protein once, without DNA. The sample totals tens of thousands of distinct CDR3 sequences. Sequenced material: naive CXCR3- CD8+ T cells from blood. Subset meaning: CD45RO-CCR7+CD27+CD95- naive CD8+ T cells lacking CXCR3 (TNR3-). Receptors originate from a human donor in good health. Some clones in this sample may be carry-over from other donors' samples.

J is TRBJ2-2 and V is TRBV7-8; TCRdb's D call of TRBD1 is untestable without DNA. The V gene's germline CDR1 is SGHVS and CDR2 FQNEAQ. This CDR3 has 17 amino acids. The CDR3 here is CASSLDEGTVDTGELFF.

The V call is TRBV25-1, the J call TRBJ2-7; with no DNA, the TCRdb D assignment of TRBD1 cannot be verified. The germline V gene has CDR1 MGHDK and CDR2 SYGVNS. This CDR3 has 13 amino acids. CDR3 sequence reads: CASSGTGAYEQYF.

The rearrangement joins TRBV6-5 to TRBJ2-7; the TRBD1 assignment by TCRdb is unverifiable without DNA. This CDR3 is built from 16 residues. Looked up from germline, CDR1 is MNHEY and CDR2 is SVGAGI. The CDR3 here is CASSYSGDRVISEQYF.

V and J are TRBV29-1 and TRBJ2-7; TCRdb calls TRBD1, which cannot be checked without DNA. In germline, CDR1 is SQVTM, CDR2 ANQGSEA. The CDR3 is made up of 16 amino acids. The CDR3 spells CSVEEPGTGPSYEQYF.

V and J are TRBV7-9 and TRBJ2-1. This CDR3 is built from 15 residues. The germline V gene encodes CDR1 SEHNR and CDR2 FQNEAQ (reference sequence). The CDR3 region is CASSQTGSTWNEQFF.

J is TRBJ2-7 and V is TRBV20-1. The CDR3 is made up of 15 amino acids. Germline V gene data show CDR1 as DFQATT and CDR2 as SNEGSKA (reference sequence). The chain's CDR3 is CSASSGDANSYEQYF.

The chain recombines TRBV9 with TRBJ2-3; TCRdb's D call, TRBD2, is unchecked because there is no DNA. The CDR3 has 15 amino acids. Germline CDR1 is SGDLS and CDR2 is YYNGEE. CDR3 amino acids: CASSVEGPNTDTQYF.

The rearrangement links TRBV6-2 or TRBV6-3 to TRBJ2-7; TCRdb's D call of TRBD1 is untestable without DNA. CDR3 size: 15 residues. Germline V CDR1 and CDR2: MNHEY, SVGEGT. The CDR3 spells CASSFQGAWGYEQYF.

This rearrangement joins TRBV7-8 to TRBJ2-1; the TCRdb D gene call, TRBD2, has no DNA to confirm it. Germline assignment: CDR1 SGHVS and CDR2 FQNEAQ. The CDR3 is 15 residues long. The CDR3 protein is CASSLGTSGPNEQFF.

The chain has TRBV20-1 and TRBJ1-5; TCRdb's assignment of TRBD1 cannot be checked, as there is no DNA. The CDR3 runs 17 residues. Per the germline V gene, CDR1 is DFQATT and CDR2 is SNEGSKA (reference sequence). The CDR3 loop reads CSARDLGVGGGNQPQHF.

The chain couples TRBV7-2 to TRBJ2-7; TCRdb's D call, TRBD1, is unchecked because there is no DNA. The CDR3 covers 13 residues. Germline CDR1 SGHTA, CDR2 FQGNSA. The CDR3 protein is CASSLLTGSEQYF.

CDR3 loop: CASSVATSGVFHEQFF. The gene calls are TRBV9 and TRBJ2-1; TCRdb gives TRBD2 as the D gene, but with no DNA this cannot be confirmed. The CDR3 has 16 residues. CDR1 and CDR2 (germline): SGDLS, YYNGEE.

The chain joins TRBV7-2 to TRBJ1-2; the TRBD1 assignment by TCRdb is unverifiable without DNA. The CDR3 sequence is 13 residues long. Germline lookup yields CDR1 SGHTA and CDR2 FQGNSA. CDR3: CASSSWDSYGYTF. Full variable domain (rest looked up from reference TRBV7-2 and TRBJ1-2): GAGVSQSPSNKVTEKGKDVELRCDPISGHTALYWYRQSLGQGLEFLIYFQGNSAPDKSGLPSDRFSAERTGGSVSTLTIQRTQQEDSAVYLCASSSWDSYGYTFGSGTRLTVV.

The chain employs TRBV4-3 and TRBJ1-5. The CDR3 loop spans 15 amino acids. Germline assignment: CDR1 LGHNA and CDR2 YSLEER. CDR3 residues: CASSQDWRSNQPQHF.